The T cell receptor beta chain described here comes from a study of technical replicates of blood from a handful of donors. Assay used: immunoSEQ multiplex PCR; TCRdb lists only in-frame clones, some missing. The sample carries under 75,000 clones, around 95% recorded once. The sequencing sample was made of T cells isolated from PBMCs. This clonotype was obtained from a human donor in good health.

In DNA, the CDR3 is TGTGCCTGGAGAATCGGGTTGACCACCGGGGAGCTGTTTTTT. Amino acid sequence: CAWRIGLTTGELFF. The chain is built from TRBV30 and TRBJ2-2; no clear D. Germline assignment: CDR1 GTSNPN and CDR2 SVGIG (reference sequence). Trimming removed 3 bases at V and 4 bases at J, with 12 bases between. The CDR3 sequence is 14 residues long.